This T cell receptor (beta chain) was profiled in a study of human T cells and chemical hapten exposure. Study at large: Predominantly women, the patients had alopecia areata, totalis or universalis. Variability of per-sample TCR yields stemmed mainly from small differences in pooled library volume.

Time point indicated: pre-sensitization, week 0. The sample's treatment: therapeutic diphenylcyclopropenone sensitization with weekly scalp DPC. Unfractionated whole blood served as the source for total RNA extraction. The authors' processing: There were a median of around 97,000 TCRs per sample, with a range from about 23,224 to 690,600. TCRdb independently ran MiXCR on the RACE reads; one entry per CDR3 protein. It is TCRdb's table, rather than the study itself, that gives the V and J calls and clone size. The sample has more than 50,000 distinct CDR3 sequences; roughly 6.7% are singletons. Ten or more counts support this clonotype. The CDR3 length is 14 residues. Trimming pared 1 base from V and 3 bases from J, leaving 10 bases between. Germline CDR1 and CDR2: DFQATT and SNEGSKA (reference sequence).

The clonotype comes from a woman younger than 45 with alopecia areata. Some clones in this sample may be carry-over from other donors' samples. Sequenced material: whole blood, taken in connection with sensitization to the hapten diphenylcyclopropenone (DPC). The rearrangement uses TRBV20-1 and TRBJ1-5; D is possibly TRBD1 (5 bases). The CDR3 loop reads CSARGGGLNQPQHF. CDR3 DNA: TGCAGTGCTAGAGGTGGGGGTCTCAATCAGCCCCAGCATTTT.